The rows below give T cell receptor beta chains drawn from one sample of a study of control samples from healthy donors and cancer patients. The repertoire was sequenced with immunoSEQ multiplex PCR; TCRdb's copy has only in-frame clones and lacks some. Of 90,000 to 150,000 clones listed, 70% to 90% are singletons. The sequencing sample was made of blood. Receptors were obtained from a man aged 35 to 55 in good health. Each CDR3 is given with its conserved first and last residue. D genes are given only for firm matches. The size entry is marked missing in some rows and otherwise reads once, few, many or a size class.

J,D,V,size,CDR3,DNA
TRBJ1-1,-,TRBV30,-,CAWRIWGPNTEAFF,TGTGCCTGGAGAATATGGGGCCCAAACACTGAAGCTTTCTTT
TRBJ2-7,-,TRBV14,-,CASSQEGGALARAEQYF,TGTGCCAGCAGCCAAGAAGGGGGGGCACTAGCGAGGGCCGAGCAGTACTTC
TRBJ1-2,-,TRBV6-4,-,CASSDLDGYGYTF,TGTGCCAGCAGTGACCTGGACGGTTATGGCTACACCTTC
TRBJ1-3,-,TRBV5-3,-,CARSFFVQKSSGNTIYF,TGTGCCAGAAGCTTTTTCGTTCAAAAAAGCTCTGGAAACACCATATATTTT
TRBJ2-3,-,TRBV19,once,CASSIVSSTDTQYF,TGTGCCAGTAGTATAGTCTCCAGCACAGATACGCAGTATTTT
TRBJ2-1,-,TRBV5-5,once,CASSLEPGNEQFF,TGTGCCAGCAGCTTGGAACCGGGCAATGAGCAGTTCTTC
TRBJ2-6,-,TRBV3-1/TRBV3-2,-,CASSQARSGANVLTF,TGTGCCAGCAGCCAAGCGCGTTCCGGGGCCAACGTCCTGACTTTC
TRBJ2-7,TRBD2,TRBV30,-,CAWEAGGSYEQYF,TGTGCCTGGGAAGCGGGGGGCTCCTACGAGCAGTACTTC
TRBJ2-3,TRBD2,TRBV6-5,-,CASSERGAFTDTQYF,TGTGCCAGCAGCGAGCGGGGGGCATTCACAGATACGCAGTATTTT
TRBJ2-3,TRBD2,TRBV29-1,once,CSVEGTSADTQYF,TGCAGCGTTGAAGGGACTAGCGCAGATACGCAGTATTTT
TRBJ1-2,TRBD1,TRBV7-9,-,CASSGLRTGEGYTF,TGTGCCAGCAGCGGACTAAGGACAGGGGAAGGCTACACCTTC
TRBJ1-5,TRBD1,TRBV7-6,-,CASSPRQGRDQPQHF,TGTGCCAGCAGCCCGAGACAGGGTCGGGATCAGCCCCAGCATTTT
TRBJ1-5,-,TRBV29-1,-,CSVEEGGSNQPQHF,TGCAGCGTTGAAGAAGGGGGATCCAATCAGCCCCAGCATTTT
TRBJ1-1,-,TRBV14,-,CASSQGWGFTEAFF,TGTGCCAGCAGCCAAGGATGGGGATTCACTGAAGCTTTCTTT
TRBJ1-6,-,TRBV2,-,CASSGGNSSPLHF,TGTGCCAGCAGCGGGGGGAATAGTTCACCCCTCCACTTT
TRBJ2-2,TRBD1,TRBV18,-,CASSPLLRTGGDTGELFF,TGTGCCAGCTCACCACTTCTCCGAACAGGGGGCGACACCGGGGAGCTGTTTTTT
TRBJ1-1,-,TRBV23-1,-,CASSLLNTEAFF,TGCGCCAGCAGTCTACTGAACACTGAAGCTTTCTTT
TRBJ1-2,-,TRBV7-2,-,CASSLGTGRGYGYTF,TGTGCCAGCAGCTTAGGAACGGGGCGGGGCTATGGCTACACCTTC
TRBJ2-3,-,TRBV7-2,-,CASTLGTVGGDTQYF,TGTGCCAGCACCCTCGGGACCGTGGGGGGAGATACGCAGTATTTT